Presented here are 32 T cell receptor beta chains from one specimen sequenced in a study of T cells in localized non-small cell lung cancer. Assay: immunoSEQ multiplex PCR; the TCRdb copy retains only in-frame clones and omits some. Of 45,000 to 60,000 clones listed, over 80% were seen once; the top ten hold approximately 20%. The sample in question was peripheral blood, obtained before any cancer treatment. These receptors all come from a female donor aged 60 or older with stage II squamous cell lung carcinoma.

This clone was counted once. This chain uses TRBV19 with TRBJ2-7; 9 bases map to TRBD1. CDR1 and CDR2 from the germline V gene are LNHDA and SQIVND (reference sequence). J gave up 7 bases and V 6 bases, and 7 bases lay outside the gene matches. CDR3 size: 13 residues. For the CDR3, the DNA is TGTGCCAGTAGGGACAGGGGCTCGAGGGAGCAGTACTTC. This codes for CASRDRGSREQYF.

CDR3 sequence reads: CASSGDRVWTEAFF. The CDR3 region has the DNA TGTGCCAGCTCCGGGGACAGGGTATGGACTGAAGCTTTCTTT. J is TRBJ1-1 and V is TRBV18; TRBD1 matches at 9 bases. From germline, CDR1 is KGHSH and CDR2 LQKENI. This CDR3 has 14 amino acids. After removal of 6 bases from V and 5 bases from J, the junction contained 7 bases not matched to a gene.

The V call is TRBV29-1, the J call TRBJ1-4; D gene ambiguous. The V end was cut by 6 bases, the J end by 7 bases, with 12 bases between. Germline assignment: CDR1 SQVTM and CDR2 ANQGSEA. This CDR3 has 12 amino acids. DNA for the CDR3: TGCAGCGTAAAACCGTGGGGTGAAAAACTGTTTTTT. Translation gives CSVKPWGEKLFF.

V gene TRBV29-1 combines with J gene TRBJ1-3; no clear D. CDR3 length: 17 residues. The V end was cut by 0 bases, the J end by 0 bases, with 15 bases between. Germline CDR1 SQVTM, CDR2 ANQGSEA. CDR3 sequence: CSVEDPAGTFSGNTIYF. Here the CDR3 DNA reads TGCAGCGTTGAAGATCCTGCGGGCACCTTCTCTGGAAACACCATATATTTT. Filled out from reference TRBV29-1 and TRBJ1-3, the complete variable domain reads SAVISQKPSRDICQRGTSLTIQCQVDSQVTMMFWYRQQPGQSLTLIATANQGSEATYESGFVIDKFPISRPNLTFSTLTVSNMSPEDSSIYLCSVEDPAGTFSGNTIYFGEGSWLTVV.

The chain has TRBV28 and TRBJ1-5; 7 bases agree with TRBD1. Trimming at V came to 5 bases and at J to 1 base, leaving 2 bases not matched to a gene. From germline, CDR1 is MDHEN and CDR2 SYDVKM. There are 14 residues in the CDR3. The chain's CDR3 is CASSRDRSNQPQHF. The CDR3 DNA reads as TGTGCCAGCAGTCGGGACAGAAGCAATCAGCCCCAGCATTTT.

This chain links TRBV5-1 with TRBJ1-1; D possibly corresponds to TRBD1 (5 bases). Germline V gene data show CDR1 as SGHRS and CDR2 as YFSETQ. Trimming left V 4 bases short and J 0 bases short, with 10 bases between. The CDR3 length is 14 residues. CDR3 DNA sequence: TGCGCCAGCAGCATGACAGTCATGAACACTGAAGCTTTCTTT. Translating gives CASSMTVMNTEAFF.

The chain uses TRBV21-1 and TRBJ2-7; TRBD2, the table's D call, lacks a check against the DNA. TRBV21-1 is marked as a pseudogene. The CDR3 runs 15 residues. CDR3 sequence (DNA): TGTGCCAGCAGCAAACGAGGGTCCTCCTCCTACGAGCAGTACTTC. Encoded protein: CASSKRGSSSYEQYF.

With respect to this clone: Other nucleotide sequences in the sample specify the same CDR3. The gene calls are TRBV2 and TRBJ1-2; D is unclear. The CDR3 runs to 12 residues. Trimming pared 6 bases from V and 6 bases from J, leaving 11 bases between. Germline CDR1 SNHLY, CDR2 FYNNEI. CDR3 DNA sequence: TGTGCCAGCAGCGCCCGCGGGAATGGCTACACCTTC. Its translation is CASSARGNGYTF.

The V and J genes are TRBV5-1 and TRBJ1-5; TRBD1 aligns across 9 bases. The CDR3 spans 16 residues. V dropped 4 bases and J dropped 1; count of bases not matched to a gene: 6. Looked up from germline, CDR1 is SGHRS and CDR2 is YFSETQ. The CDR3 sequence is CASSPGQGMSNQPQHF. CDR3 in DNA: TGCGCCAGCAGCCCTGGACAGGGGATGAGCAATCAGCCCCAGCATTTT.

The chain couples TRBV6-1 to TRBJ2-5; D gene uncertain. Trimming cost V 1 base and J 0 bases, with 9 bases left between them. Germline lookup yields CDR1 MNHNS and CDR2 SASEGT. This CDR3 contains 15 residues. The CDR3 nucleotides read TGTGCCAGCAGTGAAGGGCAGCTGTACCAAGAGACCCAGTACTTC. Protein product: CASSEGQLYQETQYF.

The V call is TRBV5-6, the J call TRBJ2-3; perhaps TRBD2 as D (5 bases). V was trimmed by 5 bases and J by 1 base, leaving 17 bases between them. Germline-derived CDR1 and CDR2 are SGHDT and YYEEEE. The CDR3 has 16 residues. CDR3 sequence reads: CASREGYLERTDTQYF. The CDR3 DNA is TGTGCCAGCAGAGAGGGCTACCTAGAGCGCACAGATACGCAGTATTTT.

The J gene is TRBJ1-1, the V gene TRBV18; D not certain. V was clipped by 1 base and J by 6 bases, with 21 bases between them. In germline, CDR1 is KGHSH, CDR2 LQKENI. CDR3 size: 17 residues. The CDR3 here is CASSPLGPGLEASEAFF. CDR3 bases: TGTGCCAGCTCACCACTGGGCCCGGGCCTCGAGGCCTCTGAAGCTTTCTTT. The full variable domain, in which reference TRBV18 and TRBJ1-1 provide the parts outside the CDR3, is NAGVMQNPRHLVRRRGQEARLRCSPMKGHSHVYWYRQLPEEGLKFMVYLQKENIIDESGMPKERFSAEFPKEGPSILRIQQVVRGDSAAYFCASSPLGPGLEASEAFFGQGTRLTVV.

Concerning this clone itself: The sample contains more than one DNA sequence encoding this CDR3. This chain links TRBV27 with TRBJ1-2, with D perhaps TRBD1 (6 bases). Germline V gene sequence: CDR1 MNHEY, CDR2 SMNVEV (reference sequence). V was pared by 0 bases and J by 2 bases, with 10 bases between. The CDR3 contains 15 residues. The CDR3 spells CASSLSAGANYGYTF. As DNA, the CDR3 is TGTGCCAGCAGTTTATCGGCAGGGGCCAACTATGGCTACACCTTC.

The gene calls are TRBV7-9 and TRBJ2-1; D not resolved. CDR3 size: 12 residues. From germline, CDR1 is SEHNR and CDR2 FQNEAQ (reference sequence). Trimming took off 1 base at V and 10 bases at J, with 8 bases between the two ends. DNA of the CDR3: TGTGCCAGCAGCTTAGACCACTGGGAGCAGTTCTTC. Its translation: CASSLDHWEQFF.

The genes are TRBV2 and TRBJ1-2; D possibly corresponds to TRBD1 (5 bases). V was pared by 5 bases and J by 3 bases, with 10 bases between. Germline assignment: CDR1 SNHLY and CDR2 FYNNEI. This CDR3 is built from 13 residues. The CDR3 here is CASSRARDYGYTF. In DNA, the CDR3 is TGTGCCAGCAGTAGGGCCAGGGACTATGGCTACACCTTC. Drawing the rest from reference TRBV2 and TRBJ1-2, the complete variable domain is EPEVTQTPSHQVTQMGQEVILRCVPISNHLYFYWYRQILGQKVEFLVSFYNNEISEKSEIFDDQFSVERPDGSNFTLKIRSTKLEDSAMYFCASSRARDYGYTFGSGTRLTVV.

The gene calls are TRBV10-3 and TRBJ1-1; D remains ambiguous. The length of the CDR3 is 15 residues. The germline CDR1 and CDR2 sequences are ENHRY and SYGVKD. Trimming stripped 1 base from V and 0 bases from J, with 9 bases between. The CDR3 DNA reads TGTGCCATCAGTGAGTTTAACCTCATGAACACTGAAGCTTTCTTT. Translation gives CAISEFNLMNTEAFF.

The J gene is TRBJ1-4, the V gene TRBV7-8; no clear D. Germline CDR1 and CDR2: SGHVS and FQNEAQ. CDR3 length: 16 amino acids. V lost 4 bases to trimming and J lost 0 bases, with 12 bases between them. This CDR3 reads CASSSRTGATNEKLFF. DNA for the CDR3: TGTGCCAGCAGCTCTCGGACGGGTGCAACTAATGAAAAACTGTTTTTT.

The chain combines TRBV30 with TRBJ1-5; tentative D call: TRBD1 (6 bases). The CDR3 spans 15 residues. Per the germline V gene, CDR1 is GTSNPN and CDR2 is SVGIG (reference sequence). V lost 2 bases and J lost 5, with 16 bases in between. The chain's CDR3 is CAWSPGTFIDQPQHF. The CDR3 bases are TGTGCCTGGAGTCCCGGGACATTTATAGATCAGCCCCAGCATTTT.

V is TRBV6-1 and J is TRBJ2-1; the match to TRBD1 covers 7 bases. The CDR3 is 14 residues long. Germline CDR1 and CDR2: MNHNS and SASEGT. V lost 4 bases, J lost 7 bases, and 7 bases stayed unmatched. This CDR3 reads CASSGRQGWNEQFF. CDR3 coding DNA: TGTGCCAGCAGTGGCCGACAGGGCTGGAATGAGCAGTTCTTC.

The rearrangement links TRBV18 to TRBJ1-1, with TRBD1 as a possible D gene (5 bases). Trimming removed 1 base from V and 3 bases from J, with 6 bases in between. The germline CDR1 and CDR2 sequences are KGHSH and LQKENI. The CDR3 runs to 13 residues. The CDR3 DNA sequence: TGTGCCAGCTCACCACGGGGGGACACTGAAGCTTTCTTT. Its translation is CASSPRGDTEAFF. The whole variable domain, remainder taken from reference TRBV18 and TRBJ1-1, is NAGVMQNPRHLVRRRGQEARLRCSPMKGHSHVYWYRQLPEEGLKFMVYLQKENIIDESGMPKERFSAEFPKEGPSILRIQQVVRGDSAAYFCASSPRGDTEAFFGQGTRLTVV.

The chain recombines TRBV4-1 with TRBJ1-2; D uncertain. V lost 4 bases, J lost 1 base, and 7 bases lay in between. Looked up from germline, CDR1 is MGHRA and CDR2 is YSYEKL. This CDR3 has 13 residues. CDR3 DNA: TGCGCCAGCAGCCGTGGCGGTAACTATGGCTACACCTTC. As protein: CASSRGGNYGYTF.

In this sample, this clone turned up once. V and J are TRBV2 and TRBJ1-5, with 7 bases that match TRBD1. With 3 bases clipped from V and 7 bases from J, the junction kept 9 bases outside the gene matches. In germline, CDR1 is SNHLY, CDR2 FYNNEI. CDR3 length: 15 amino acids. The CDR3 DNA follows: TGTGCCAGCAGTGAGGCCGACAGGGACAGACAGCCCCAGCATTTT. Its translation: CASSEADRDRQPQHF.

This chain links TRBV19 with TRBJ1-5, with D hard to call. Germline V gene data show CDR1 as LNHDA and CDR2 as SQIVND (reference sequence). Trimming removed 1 base from V and 5 bases from J, with 9 bases in between. There are 14 residues in the CDR3. The CDR3 sequence: CASSIAANYQPQHF. The CDR3 DNA follows: TGTGCCAGTAGTATAGCCGCAAATTATCAGCCCCAGCATTTT.

The chain employs TRBV7-2 and TRBJ2-3; D may be TRBD1 or TRBD2 (5 bases each). CDR3 length: 14 amino acids. Trimming took 5 bases from V and 5 from J, leaving 14 bases between them. Germline V gene sequence: CDR1 SGHTA, CDR2 FQGNSA. This CDR3 is CASSPNGAKDTQYF. CDR3 bases: TGTGCCAGCAGCCCGAACGGGGCCAAAGATACGCAGTATTTT.

The chain joins TRBV6-1 to TRBJ2-7; perhaps TRBD2 as D (5 bases). The CDR3 consists of 11 residues. Germline CDR1 is MNHNS and CDR2 is SASEGT. Trimming removed 2 bases from V and 7 bases from J, with 6 bases in between. CDR3 amino acids: CASSERGEQYF. CDR3 nucleotides: TGTGCCAGCAGTGAACGGGGAGAGCAGTACTTC.

CDR3 sequence reads: CASSDDGGGYGYTF. CDR3 nucleotides: TGTGCCAGCAGTGACGACGGAGGGGGTTATGGCTACACCTTC. V and J are TRBV2 and TRBJ1-2, with D perhaps matching TRBD1 (6 bases). The CDR3 extends over 14 amino acids. The ends were cut back, 3 bases at V and 5 bases at J, with 13 bases in the middle. Germline CDR1 SNHLY, CDR2 FYNNEI.

The chain joins TRBV11-1 to TRBJ1-1; D not certain. Germline V gene data show CDR1 as SGHAT and CDR2 as FQDESV (reference sequence). The CDR3 spans 14 residues. The V end was cut by 3 bases, the J end by 3 bases, with 11 bases between. For the CDR3, the DNA is TGTGCCAGCAGCTTTAGGCGTCTCGACACTGAAGCTTTCTTT. This sequence encodes CASSFRRLDTEAFF.

This clone appeared once. The rearrangement uses TRBV5-4 and TRBJ1-2, with a weak D call TRBD1 (5 bases). V was cut by 4 bases and J by 8 bases, with 12 bases left in between. This CDR3 spans 12 amino acids. Germline CDR1 is SGHNT and CDR2 is YYREEE (reference sequence). For the CDR3, the DNA is TGTGCCAGCAGCCCGGGACTTTACGGCTACACCTTC. It yields the protein CASSPGLYGYTF.

The CDR3 protein is CASSLTGDTIYF. The CDR3, as DNA: TGTGCCAGCAGCTTAACAGGGGACACCATATATTTT. V is TRBV7-2 and J is TRBJ1-3, with 7 bases identical to TRBD1. The germline CDR1 and CDR2 sequences are SGHTA and FQGNSA. Germline trimming cut 2 bases from V and 8 bases from J; bases unmatched to any gene: 0. This CDR3 is built from 12 residues.

This chain links TRBV7-9 with TRBJ1-1, with D possibly being TRBD1 (5 bases). Trimming shortened V by 4 bases and J by 1 base, and 16 bases separated the two germline ends. The length of the CDR3 is 16 residues. CDR1 is SEHNR, CDR2 FQNEAQ, per germline (reference sequence). The CDR3 DNA sequence: TGTGCCAGCAGCTCGCCCCCGCGGACACCGAACACTGAAGCTTTCTTT. Protein: CASSSPPRTPNTEAFF.

The V gene is TRBV19, the J gene TRBJ2-5; D could derive from TRBD1 or TRBD2 (5 bases each). Trimming removed 1 base at V and 5 bases at J, with 14 bases between. This CDR3 spans 15 amino acids. The germline V gene has CDR1 LNHDA and CDR2 SQIVND (reference sequence). CDR3 nucleotide sequence: TGTGCCAGTAGTATAGGCCGGGCAGGGAGTGAGACCCAGTACTTC. It translates to CASSIGRAGSETQYF.

V is TRBV19 and J is TRBJ1-5, with D unresolved. The germline gives CDR1 LNHDA, CDR2 SQIVND (reference sequence). V lost 0 bases and J lost 6, with 6 bases in between. The CDR3 extends over 13 amino acids. CDR3 sequence (DNA): TGTGCCAGTAGTATAGACAGTCTTCAGCCCCAGCATTTT. Protein: CASSIDSLQPQHF. Drawing the rest from reference TRBV19 and TRBJ1-5, the complete variable domain is DGGITQSPKYLFRKEGQNVTLSCEQNLNHDAMYWYRQDPGQGLRLIYYSQIVNDFQKGDIAEGYSVSREKKESFPLTVTSAQKNPTAFYLCASSIDSLQPQHFGDGTRLSIL.